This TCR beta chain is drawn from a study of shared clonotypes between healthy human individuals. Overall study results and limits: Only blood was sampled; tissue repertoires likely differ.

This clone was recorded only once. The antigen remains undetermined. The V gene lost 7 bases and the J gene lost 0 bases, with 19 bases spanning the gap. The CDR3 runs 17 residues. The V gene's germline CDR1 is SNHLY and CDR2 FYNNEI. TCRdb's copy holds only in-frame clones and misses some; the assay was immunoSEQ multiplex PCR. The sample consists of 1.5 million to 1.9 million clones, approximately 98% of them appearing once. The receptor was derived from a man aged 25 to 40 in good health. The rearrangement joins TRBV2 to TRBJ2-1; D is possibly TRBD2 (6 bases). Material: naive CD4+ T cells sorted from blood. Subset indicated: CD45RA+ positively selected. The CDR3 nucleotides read TGTGCCAGCAATGGCTTAGCGGATTATAGCTCCTACAATGAGCAGTTCTTC. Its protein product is CASNGLADYSSYNEQFF.